One and the same sample provided the 5 T cell receptor beta chains below, sequenced in a study of T-cell memory formation after mild COVID-19. TCRdb used MiXCR to reprocess the 5' RACE reads, holding one entry per CDR3 protein. The sample records about 440,000 distinct CDR3 sequences, over 15% being singletons. The sequenced material came from PBMCs or a T cell subset sorted from them (not recorded which). These receptors were collected from an adult woman who had mild COVID-19 (a few samples of this study predate the infection). Cell type and time point are not known.

This clonotype was seen a handful of times. This chain joins TRBV20-1 and TRBJ2-7; D possibly matches TRBD1 or TRBD2 (5 bases each). V lost 6 bases, J lost 4 bases, and 16 bases lay in between. CDR3 length: 13 residues. Germline values: CDR1 DFQATT, CDR2 SNEGSKA (reference sequence). In DNA, the CDR3 is TGCAGTGCCCGCGACTACAGGCAGTACGAGCAGTACTTC. Translation: CSARDYRQYEQYF.

This clonotype was seen only a few times. The chain is built from TRBV7-8 and TRBJ2-2, with 10 bases matching TRBD2. Per the germline V gene, CDR1 is SGHVS and CDR2 is FQNEAQ. The CDR3 totals 17 residues. J lost 6 bases, V lost 5 bases, and 12 bases had no gene match. CDR3 region: CASSRGLLAGIPGELFF. CDR3 nucleotide sequence: TGTGCCAGCAGCCGAGGATTACTAGCGGGAATCCCCGGGGAGCTGTTTTTT.

This clonotype was observed a handful of times. The rearrangement uses TRBV7-6 and TRBJ2-1, with 10 bases aligning to TRBD2. V lost 5 bases, J lost 6 bases, and 4 bases stayed unmatched. This CDR3 has 14 amino acids. CDR1 and CDR2 from the germline V gene are SGHVS and FNYEAQ. Here the CDR3 reads CASSPGLASNEQFF. The CDR3 nucleotides read TGTGCCAGCAGCCCGGGACTAGCGAGCAATGAGCAGTTCTTC.

V is TRBV20-1 and J is TRBJ2-3; TRBD2 matches 8 bases. The CDR3 loop spans 18 amino acids. Germline trimming cut 0 bases from V and 2 bases from J; bases unmatched to any gene: 13. Germline CDR1 and CDR2: DFQATT and SNEGSKA (reference sequence). CDR3 nucleotides: TGCAGTGCTAGAGAGCTTTCTTTATCGGGGGGGCCCACAGATACGCAGTATTTT. Residues: CSARELSLSGGPTDTQYF.

This clonotype has only one observation. J is TRBJ1-1 and V is TRBV6-5; no definite D call. The germline V and J ends were trimmed by 6 bases and 0 bases, with 8 bases remaining between them. CDR1 and CDR2 from the germline V gene are MNHEY and SVGAGI. This CDR3 spans 13 amino acids. This CDR3 is CASRPAMNTEAFF. CDR3 nucleotide sequence: TGTGCCAGCAGGCCGGCGATGAACACTGAAGCTTTCTTT.